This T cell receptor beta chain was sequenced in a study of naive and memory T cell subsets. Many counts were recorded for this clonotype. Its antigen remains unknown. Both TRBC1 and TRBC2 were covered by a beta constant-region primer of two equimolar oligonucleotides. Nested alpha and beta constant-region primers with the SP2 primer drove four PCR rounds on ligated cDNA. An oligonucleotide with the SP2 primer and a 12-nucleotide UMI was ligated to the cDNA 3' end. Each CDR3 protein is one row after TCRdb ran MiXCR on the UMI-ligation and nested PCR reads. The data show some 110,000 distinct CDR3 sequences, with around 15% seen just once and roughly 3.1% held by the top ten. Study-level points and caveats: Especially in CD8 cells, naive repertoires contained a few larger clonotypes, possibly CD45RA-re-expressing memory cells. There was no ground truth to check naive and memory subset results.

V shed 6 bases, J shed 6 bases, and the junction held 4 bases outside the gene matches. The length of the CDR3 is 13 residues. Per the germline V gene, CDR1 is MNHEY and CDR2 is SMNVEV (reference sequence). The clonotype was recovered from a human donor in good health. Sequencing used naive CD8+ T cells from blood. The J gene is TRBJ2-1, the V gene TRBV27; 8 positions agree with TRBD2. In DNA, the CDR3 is TGTGCCAGCAGACCGGGAGGGATCAATGAGCAGTTCTTC. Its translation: CASRPGGINEQFF.